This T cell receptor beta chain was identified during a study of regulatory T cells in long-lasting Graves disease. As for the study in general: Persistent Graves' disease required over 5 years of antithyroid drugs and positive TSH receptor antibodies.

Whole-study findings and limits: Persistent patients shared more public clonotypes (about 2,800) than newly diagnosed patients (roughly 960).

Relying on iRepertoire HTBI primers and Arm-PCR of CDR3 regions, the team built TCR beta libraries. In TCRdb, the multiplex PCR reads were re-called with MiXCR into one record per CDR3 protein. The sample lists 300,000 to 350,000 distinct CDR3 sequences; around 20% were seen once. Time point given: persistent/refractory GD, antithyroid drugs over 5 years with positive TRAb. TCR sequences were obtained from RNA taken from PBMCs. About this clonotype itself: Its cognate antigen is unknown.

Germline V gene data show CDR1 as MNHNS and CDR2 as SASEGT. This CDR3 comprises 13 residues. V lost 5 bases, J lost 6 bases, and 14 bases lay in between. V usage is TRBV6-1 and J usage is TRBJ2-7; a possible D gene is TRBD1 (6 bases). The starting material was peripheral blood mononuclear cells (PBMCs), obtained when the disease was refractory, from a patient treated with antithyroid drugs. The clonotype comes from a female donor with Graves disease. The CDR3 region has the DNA TGTGCCAGCAGTCAAACAGGGTTTGGCGAGCAGTACTTC. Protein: CASSQTGFGEQYF.